This TCR beta chain was obtained from a study of monozygotic twins with inflammatory bowel disease. Study-wide results and caveats: People with IBD had fewer clonotypes in common with others than healthy twins did, especially with disease activity. Support was absent for any single strong signal or clonotype linked to IBD.

Remarks on this clonotype: Its matching antigen is unknown.

This CDR3 contains 14 residues. CDR1 is SGHRS and CDR2 is YFSETQ in the germline V gene. Unfractionated whole blood yielded total RNA, and T cells were not sorted. Template switching was used to attach UMIs, which incorporated a 6-nucleotide sample barcode. TCRdb derives one entry per CDR3 protein from the 5' RACE reads, leaving out DNA. Recorded for this sample: about 210,000 distinct CDR3 sequences. The chain employs TRBV5-1 and TRBJ2-6. Sequencing used blood. The sequence came from a human donor with ulcerative colitis or Crohn's disease, or a healthy co-twin of an affected twin (not recorded which). The CDR3 here is CASSLSSGANVLTF.